A selection of T cell receptor beta chains follows, all from one sample in a study of T cell responses to AZD1222 COVID-19 vaccine. Produced via immunoSEQ multiplex PCR; TCRdb's table is partial and in-frame only. The sample has about 180,000 clones, 90% seen once. This sample comprised peripheral blood, obtained on day 0 of AZD1222 vaccination. These receptors were taken from an adult in good health. Both conserved end residues are part of each CDR3. The order of the fields is J gene, CDR3 length, V gene, D gene, clone size, CDR3 protein, CDR3 DNA. D genes are given only for firm matches. Clone size is not always given. Where it is, it says once, few, many or a class for expanded clones.

j_call: TRBJ1-3
cdr3_length: 14
v_call: TRBV2
d_call: NA
clone_size: NA
cdr3_aa: CASSDREVGNTIYF
cdr3_nt: TGTGCCAGCAGTGACAGGGAGGTTGGAAACACCATATATTTT

j_call: TRBJ1-6
cdr3_length: 15
v_call: TRBV4-2
d_call: NA
clone_size: once
cdr3_aa: CASSHPQGNVSPLHF
cdr3_nt: TGTGCCAGCAGCCACCCACAGGGTAATGTTTCACCCCTCCACTTT

j_call: TRBJ1-6
cdr3_length: 13
v_call: TRBV11-3
d_call: NA
clone_size: NA
cdr3_aa: CASSLESDSPLHF
cdr3_nt: TGTGCCAGCAGCTTAGAAAGCGATTCACCCCTCCACTTT

j_call: TRBJ2-7
cdr3_length: 14
v_call: TRBV30
d_call: NA
clone_size: NA
cdr3_aa: CACPRGGASYEQYF
cdr3_nt: TGTGCCTGTCCGAGGGGGGGGGCATCCTACGAGCAGTACTTC

j_call: TRBJ1-5
cdr3_length: 14
v_call: TRBV6-5
d_call: NA
clone_size: NA
cdr3_aa: CATRGFAGNQPQHF
cdr3_nt: TGTGCCACTCGGGGTTTTGCGGGCAATCAGCCCCAGCATTTT

j_call: TRBJ1-4
cdr3_length: 15
v_call: TRBV28
d_call: NA
clone_size: NA
cdr3_aa: CASTEGGSQNEKLFF
cdr3_nt: TGTGCCAGCACCGAGGGGGGCAGCCAAAATGAAAAACTGTTTTTT

j_call: TRBJ1-2
cdr3_length: 17
v_call: TRBV6-2/TRBV6-3
d_call: NA
clone_size: NA
cdr3_aa: CASSRGLYRDGSYGYTF
cdr3_nt: TGTGCCAGCAGCCGCGGGCTTTACAGGGACGGAAGCTATGGCTACACCTTC

j_call: TRBJ1-6
cdr3_length: 14
v_call: TRBV10-3
d_call: NA
clone_size: few
cdr3_aa: CAISLDGYNSPLHF
cdr3_nt: TGTGCCATCAGTCTCGACGGATATAATTCACCCCTCCACTTT

j_call: TRBJ1-2
cdr3_length: 14
v_call: TRBV6-1
d_call: NA
clone_size: NA
cdr3_aa: CASSERAGRFGYTF
cdr3_nt: TGTGCCAGCAGTGAAAGGGCAGGCAGGTTTGGCTACACCTTC

j_call: TRBJ1-6
cdr3_length: 15
v_call: TRBV27
d_call: NA
clone_size: NA
cdr3_aa: CASRRRDGGNSPLHF
cdr3_nt: TGTGCCAGCAGACGGCGGGACGGAGGTAATTCACCCCTCCACTTT

j_call: TRBJ2-7
cdr3_length: 15
v_call: TRBV4-1
d_call: NA
clone_size: NA
cdr3_aa: CASSPTGRASYEQYF
cdr3_nt: TGCGCCAGCAGCCCGACTGGGCGCGCATCCTACGAGCAGTACTTC